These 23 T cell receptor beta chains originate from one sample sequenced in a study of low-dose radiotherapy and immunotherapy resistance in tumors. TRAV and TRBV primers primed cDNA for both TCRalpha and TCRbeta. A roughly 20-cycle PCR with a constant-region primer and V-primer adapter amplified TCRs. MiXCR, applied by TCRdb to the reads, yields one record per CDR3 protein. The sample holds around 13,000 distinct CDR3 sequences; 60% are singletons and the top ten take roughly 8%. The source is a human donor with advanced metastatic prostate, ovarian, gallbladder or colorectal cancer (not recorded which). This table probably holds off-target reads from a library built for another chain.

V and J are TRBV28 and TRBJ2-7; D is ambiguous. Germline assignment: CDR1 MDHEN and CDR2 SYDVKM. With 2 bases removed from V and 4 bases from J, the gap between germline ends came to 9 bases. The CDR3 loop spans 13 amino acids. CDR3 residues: CASSLGRVYEQYF. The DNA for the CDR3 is TGTGCCAGCAGTTTAGGTCGGGTTTACGAGCAGTACTTC. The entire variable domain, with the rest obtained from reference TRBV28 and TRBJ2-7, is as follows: DVKVTQSSRYLVKRTGEKVFLECVQDMDHENMFWYRQDPGLGLRLIYFSYDVKMKEKGDIPEGYSVSREKKERFSLILESASTNQTSMYLCASSLGRVYEQYFGPGTRLTVT.

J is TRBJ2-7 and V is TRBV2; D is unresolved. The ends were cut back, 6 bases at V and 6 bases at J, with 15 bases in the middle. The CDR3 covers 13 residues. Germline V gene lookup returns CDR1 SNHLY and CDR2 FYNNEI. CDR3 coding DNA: TGTGCCAGCAGCCCGACTGCGGCTGGCGAGCAGTACTTC. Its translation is CASSPTAAGEQYF.

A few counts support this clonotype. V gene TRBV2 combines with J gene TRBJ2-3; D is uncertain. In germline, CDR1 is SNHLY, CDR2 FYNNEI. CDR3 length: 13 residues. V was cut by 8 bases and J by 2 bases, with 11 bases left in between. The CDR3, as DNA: TGTGCCAGCGCGCCAGAAGTCACAGATACGCAGTATTTT. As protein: CASAPEVTDTQYF.

The CDR3 loop reads CASSPLTGGAYNEQFF. DNA for the CDR3: TGTGCCAGCTCACCACTTACAGGGGGCGCCTACAATGAGCAGTTCTTC. This sequence joins TRBV18 and TRBJ2-1; 9 bases fit TRBD1. Germline values: CDR1 KGHSH, CDR2 LQKENI. The CDR3 covers 16 residues. J was trimmed by 2 bases and V by 1 base; bases with no gene match: 3.

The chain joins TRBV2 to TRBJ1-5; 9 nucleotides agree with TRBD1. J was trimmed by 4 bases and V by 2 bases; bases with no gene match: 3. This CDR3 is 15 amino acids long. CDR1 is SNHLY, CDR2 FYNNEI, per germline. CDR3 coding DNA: TGTGCCAGCAGTGAACATGGGACAGGGAATCAGCCCCAGCATTTT. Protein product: CASSEHGTGNQPQHF.

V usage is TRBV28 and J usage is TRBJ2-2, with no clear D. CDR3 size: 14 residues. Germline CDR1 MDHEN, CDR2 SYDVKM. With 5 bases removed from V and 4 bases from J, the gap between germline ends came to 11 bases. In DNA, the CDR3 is TGTGCCAGCAGTCACCACACAGTCACCGGGGAGCTGTTTTTT. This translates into CASSHHTVTGELFF.

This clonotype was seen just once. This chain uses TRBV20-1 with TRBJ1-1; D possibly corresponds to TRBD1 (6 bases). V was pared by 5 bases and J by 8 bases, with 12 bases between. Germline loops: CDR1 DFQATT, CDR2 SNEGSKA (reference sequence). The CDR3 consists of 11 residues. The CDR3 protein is CSAGRDIEAFF. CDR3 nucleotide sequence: TGCAGTGCTGGCCGGGACATCGAAGCTTTCTTT.

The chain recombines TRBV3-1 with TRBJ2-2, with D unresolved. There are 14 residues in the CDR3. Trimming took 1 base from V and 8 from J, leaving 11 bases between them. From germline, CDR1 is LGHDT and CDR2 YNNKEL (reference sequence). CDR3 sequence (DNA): TGTGCCAGCAGCCAAGCACAGTTGGTGGGGGAGCTGTTTTTT. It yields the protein CASSQAQLVGELFF.

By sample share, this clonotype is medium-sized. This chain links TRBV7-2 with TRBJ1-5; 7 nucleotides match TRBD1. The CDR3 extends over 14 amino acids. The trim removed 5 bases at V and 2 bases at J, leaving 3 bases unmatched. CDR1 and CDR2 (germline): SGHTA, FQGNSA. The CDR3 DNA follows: TGTGCCAGCAGCCCCCAGGGGGGCAATCAGCCCCAGCATTTT. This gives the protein CASSPQGGNQPQHF.

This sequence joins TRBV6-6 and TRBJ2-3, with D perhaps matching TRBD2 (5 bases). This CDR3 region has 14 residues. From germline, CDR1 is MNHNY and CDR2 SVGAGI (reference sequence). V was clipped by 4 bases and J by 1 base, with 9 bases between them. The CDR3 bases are TGTGCCAGCAGTTTAAGCGGAGGCACAGATACGCAGTATTTT. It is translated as CASSLSGGTDTQYF.

CDR3 sequence reads: CASSLGDLANYGYTF. In DNA, the CDR3 is TGTGCCAGCAGCTTAGGGGACTTAGCTAACTATGGCTACACCTTC. The V call is TRBV7-2, the J call TRBJ1-2; the D gene is possibly TRBD1 (5 bases). Trimming cost V 1 base and J 0 bases, with 9 bases left between them. CDR1 is SGHTA and CDR2 is FQGNSA in the germline V gene. This CDR3 is 15 amino acids long.

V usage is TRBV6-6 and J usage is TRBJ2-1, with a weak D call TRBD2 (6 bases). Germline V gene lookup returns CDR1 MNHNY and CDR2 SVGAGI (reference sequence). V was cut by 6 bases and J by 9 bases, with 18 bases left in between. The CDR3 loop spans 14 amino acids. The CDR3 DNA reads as TGTGCCAGCAGCCGGGAATCCGGGACTTTTGAGCAGTTCTTC. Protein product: CASSRESGTFEQFF.

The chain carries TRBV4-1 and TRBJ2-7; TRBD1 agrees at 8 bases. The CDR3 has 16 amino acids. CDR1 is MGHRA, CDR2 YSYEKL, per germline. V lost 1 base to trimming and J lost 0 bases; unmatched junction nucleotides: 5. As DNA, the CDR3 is TGCGCCAGCAGCCAAGCTGCGCAGGGGGCCTCCTACGAGCAGTACTTC. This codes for CASSQAAQGASYEQYF.

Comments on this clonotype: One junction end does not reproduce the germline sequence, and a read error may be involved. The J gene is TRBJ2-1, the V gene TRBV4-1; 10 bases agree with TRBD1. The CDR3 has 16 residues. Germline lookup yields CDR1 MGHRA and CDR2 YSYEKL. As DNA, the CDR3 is TGCGCCAGCAACCAAGAACGGGACAGGGGCATTGGTGAGCAGTTCTTC. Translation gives CASNQERDRGIGEQFF.

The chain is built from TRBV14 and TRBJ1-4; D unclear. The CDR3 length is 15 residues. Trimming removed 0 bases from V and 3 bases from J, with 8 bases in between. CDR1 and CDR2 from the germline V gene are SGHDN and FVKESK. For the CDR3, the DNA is TGTGCCAGCAGCCAAGAGCGCAGCCCTAATGAAAAACTGTTTTTT. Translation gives CASSQERSPNEKLFF.

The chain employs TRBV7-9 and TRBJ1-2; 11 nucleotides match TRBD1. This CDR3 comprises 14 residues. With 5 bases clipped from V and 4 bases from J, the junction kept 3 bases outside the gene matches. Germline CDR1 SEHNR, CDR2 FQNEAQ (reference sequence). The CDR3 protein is CASSPGQGGYGYTF. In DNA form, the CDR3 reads TGTGCCAGCAGCCCGGGACAGGGGGGCTATGGCTACACCTTC.

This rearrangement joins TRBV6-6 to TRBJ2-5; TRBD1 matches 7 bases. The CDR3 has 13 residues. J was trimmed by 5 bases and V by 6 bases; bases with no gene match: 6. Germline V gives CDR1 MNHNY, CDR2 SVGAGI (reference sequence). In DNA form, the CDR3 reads TGTGCCAGCAGCCGACAGGGCCCGGAGACCCAGTACTTC. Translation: CASSRQGPETQYF.

In nucleotides, the CDR3 is TGTGCCAGCAAGGACTGGTGGGCAAATGAGCAGTTCTTC. Amino acids: CASKDWWANEQFF. V usage is TRBV2 and J usage is TRBJ2-1; maybe TRBD2 (5 bases). Trimming pared 7 bases from V and 7 bases from J, leaving 14 bases between. In germline, CDR1 is SNHLY, CDR2 FYNNEI. This CDR3 has 13 residues.

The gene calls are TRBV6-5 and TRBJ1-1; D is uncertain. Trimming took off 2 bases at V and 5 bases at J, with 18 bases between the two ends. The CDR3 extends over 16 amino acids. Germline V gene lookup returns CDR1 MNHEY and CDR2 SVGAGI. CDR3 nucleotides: TGTGCCAGCAGTTACGCCTCGACCGGGGTCGGGACTGAAGCTTTCTTT. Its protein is CASSYASTGVGTEAFF.

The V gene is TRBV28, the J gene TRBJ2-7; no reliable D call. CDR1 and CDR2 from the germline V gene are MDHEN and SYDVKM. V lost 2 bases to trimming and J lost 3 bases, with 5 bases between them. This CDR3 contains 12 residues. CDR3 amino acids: CASSLRFYEQYF. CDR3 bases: TGTGCCAGCAGTTTAAGGTTCTACGAGCAGTACTTC.

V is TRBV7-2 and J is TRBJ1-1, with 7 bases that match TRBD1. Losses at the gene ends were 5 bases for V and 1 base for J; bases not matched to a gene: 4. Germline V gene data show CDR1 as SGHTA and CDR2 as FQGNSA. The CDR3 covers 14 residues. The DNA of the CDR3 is TGTGCCAGCAGCGAAACAGGGGAGAACACTGAAGCTTTCTTT. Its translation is CASSETGENTEAFF.

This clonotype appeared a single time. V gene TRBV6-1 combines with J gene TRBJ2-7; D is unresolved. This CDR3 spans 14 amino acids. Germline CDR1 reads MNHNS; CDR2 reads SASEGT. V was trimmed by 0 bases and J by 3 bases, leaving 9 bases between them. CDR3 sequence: CASSEAHGLYEQYF. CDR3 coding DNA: TGTGCCAGCAGTGAAGCGCACGGGCTCTACGAGCAGTACTTC.

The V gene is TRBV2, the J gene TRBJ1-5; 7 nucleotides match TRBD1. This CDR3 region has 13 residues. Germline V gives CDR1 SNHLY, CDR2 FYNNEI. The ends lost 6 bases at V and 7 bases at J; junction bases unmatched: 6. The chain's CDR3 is CASRFDRDQPQHF. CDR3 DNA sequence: TGTGCCAGCAGATTCGACAGGGACCAGCCCCAGCATTTT. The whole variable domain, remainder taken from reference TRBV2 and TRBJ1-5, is EPEVTQTPSHQVTQMGQEVILRCVPISNHLYFYWYRQILGQKVEFLVSFYNNEISEKSEIFDDQFSVERPDGSNFTLKIRSTKLEDSAMYFCASRFDRDQPQHFGDGTRLSIL.